This TCR beta chain was observed in a study of CD8 T cells in Susac syndrome. Study-wide points: The relatively small number of individuals in the TCR sequencing and HLA analysis was acknowledged by the study.

To note about this clonotype: The antigen is unknown.

Germline CDR1 reads LNHDA; CDR2 reads SQIVND (reference sequence). The V end lost 3 bases, the J end lost 4 bases, and 7 bases lay between the germline ends. This CDR3 is built from 13 residues. TCR beta was sequenced from blood CD8+ and CD4+ T cells. Negative isolation was applied to CD8+ and CD4+ T cells, and FACS enrichment was applied to TEMRA cells. An amount of RNA that ranged from 0.5 to 1 ug was reverse transcribed with random hexamers. Amplification of TCR beta CDR3 spanned 54 Vbeta and 13 Jbeta via immunoSEQ multiplex PCR. From the immunoSEQ multiplex PCR reads, TCRdb called clonotypes with MiXCR, one entry per CDR3 protein. Counted here are 150,000 to 200,000 distinct CDR3 sequences, approximately 94% occurring once; the ten biggest clones make up approximately 0.094%.

This receptor was obtained from a human donor with multiple sclerosis. The rearrangement links TRBV19 to TRBJ1-5, with D hard to call. Sequenced sample: CD4+ T cells from PBMCs. This CDR3 reads CASSIRQNQPQHF. As DNA, the CDR3 is TGTGCCAGTAGTATTCGCCAAAATCAGCCCCAGCATTTT.